This T cell receptor beta chain was identified in a study of T cell responses to AZD1222 COVID-19 vaccine. Concerning this clone itself: Its antigen is unidentified.

Whole-study results and caveats: The number of AZD1222 recipients seropositive at baseline was only 6 or 7. Most donors were white British, females outnumbered males, and clonal diversity was possibly underestimated.

Sequenced by immunoSEQ multiplex PCR; TCRdb stores in-frame clones only, minus some. Of more than 80,000 clones in the sample, roughly 93% were seen once. The CDR3 is 13 residues long. CDR1 is SGHRS and CDR2 is YFSETQ in the germline V gene. Germline trimming cut 4 bases from V and 6 bases from J; bases unmatched to any gene: 3. V and J are TRBV5-1 and TRBJ1-2; 10 bases align to TRBD1. The sample consisted of peripheral blood, taken on day 0 of AZD1222 vaccination. This TCR was sampled from an adult in good health. The CDR3 DNA follows: TGCGCCAGCAGCGAGGGACAGGGGAATGGCTACACCTTC. As protein: CASSEGQGNGYTF.